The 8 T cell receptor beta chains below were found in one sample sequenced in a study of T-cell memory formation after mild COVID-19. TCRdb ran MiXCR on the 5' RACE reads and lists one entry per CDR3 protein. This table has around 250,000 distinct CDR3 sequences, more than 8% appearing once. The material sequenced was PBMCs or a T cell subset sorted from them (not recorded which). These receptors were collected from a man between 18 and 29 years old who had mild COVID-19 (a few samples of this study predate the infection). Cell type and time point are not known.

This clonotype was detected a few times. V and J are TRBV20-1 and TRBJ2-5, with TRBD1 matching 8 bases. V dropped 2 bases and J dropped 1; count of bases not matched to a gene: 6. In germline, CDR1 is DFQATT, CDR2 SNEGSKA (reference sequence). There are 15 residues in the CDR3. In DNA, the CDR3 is TGCAGTGCTAGACCCGGGACAGGTAGCCAAGAGACCCAGTACTTC. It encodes CSARPGTGSQETQYF.

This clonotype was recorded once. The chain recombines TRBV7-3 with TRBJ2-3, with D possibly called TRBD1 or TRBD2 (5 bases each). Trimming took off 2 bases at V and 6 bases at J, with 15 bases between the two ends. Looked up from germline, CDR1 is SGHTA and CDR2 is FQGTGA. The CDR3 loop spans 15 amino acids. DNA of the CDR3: TGTGCCAGCAGCTTACGCCAGGCCGAGGGGGATACGCAGTATTTT. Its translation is CASSLRQAEGDTQYF.

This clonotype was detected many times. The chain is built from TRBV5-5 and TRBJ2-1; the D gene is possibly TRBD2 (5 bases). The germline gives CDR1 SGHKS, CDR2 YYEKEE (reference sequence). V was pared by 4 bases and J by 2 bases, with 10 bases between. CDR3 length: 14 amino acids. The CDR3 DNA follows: TGTGCCAGCAGCCAAGGGAGTACCTACAATGAGCAGTTCTTC. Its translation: CASSQGSTYNEQFF.

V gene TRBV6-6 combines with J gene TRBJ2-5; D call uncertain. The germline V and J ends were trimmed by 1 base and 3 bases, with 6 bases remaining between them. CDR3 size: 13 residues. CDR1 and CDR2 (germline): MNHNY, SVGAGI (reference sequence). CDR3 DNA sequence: TGTGCCAGCAGTTACTGGACCGAAGAGACCCAGTACTTC. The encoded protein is CASSYWTEETQYF.

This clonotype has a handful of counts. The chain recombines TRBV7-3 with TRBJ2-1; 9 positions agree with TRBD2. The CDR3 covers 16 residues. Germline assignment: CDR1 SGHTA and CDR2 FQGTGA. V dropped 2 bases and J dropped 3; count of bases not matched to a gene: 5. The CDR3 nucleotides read TGTGCCAGCAGCTTAGTACGGCGGGGGGGCTACAATGAGCAGTTCTTC. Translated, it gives CASSLVRRGGYNEQFF.

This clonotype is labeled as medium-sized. CDR3 bases: TGTGCCAGCAGCGGGAAGGGACTAGCGGGAGAGACCCAGTACTTC. Encoded protein: CASSGKGLAGETQYF. J is TRBJ2-5 and V is TRBV7-2, with 12 bases aligning to TRBD2. This CDR3 is 15 amino acids long. The germline CDR1 and CDR2 sequences are SGHTA and FQGNSA. Unmatched junction bases numbered 5, after V lost 5 bases and J lost 4 bases. Looking up the rest from reference TRBV7-2 and TRBJ2-5 gives the full variable domain: GAGVSQSPSNKVTEKGKDVELRCDPISGHTALYWYRQSLGQGLEFLIYFQGNSAPDKSGLPSDRFSAERTGGSVSTLTIQRTQQEDSAVYLCASSGKGLAGETQYFGPGTRLLVL.

The CDR3 DNA reads TGCGCCAGCAGCCCTCGACGGGACAGCAATTCCCACTATGGCTACACCTTC. This codes for CASSPRRDSNSHYGYTF. The chain recombines TRBV4-1 with TRBJ1-2; 7 nucleotides line up with TRBD1. Germline assignment: CDR1 MGHRA and CDR2 YSYEKL. This CDR3 contains 17 residues. V shed 4 bases, J shed 3 bases, and the junction held 14 bases outside the gene matches.

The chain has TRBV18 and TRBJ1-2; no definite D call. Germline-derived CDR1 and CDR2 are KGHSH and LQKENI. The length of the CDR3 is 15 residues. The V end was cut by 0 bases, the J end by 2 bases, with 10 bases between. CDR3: CASSPPSSRNYGYTF. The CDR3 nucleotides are TGTGCCAGCTCACCACCGAGCTCCCGAAACTATGGCTACACCTTC. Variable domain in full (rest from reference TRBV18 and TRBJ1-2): NAGVMQNPRHLVRRRGQEARLRCSPMKGHSHVYWYRQLPEEGLKFMVYLQKENIIDESGMPKERFSAEFPKEGPSILRIQQVVRGDSAAYFCASSPPSSRNYGYTFGSGTRLTVV.